Below are 27 T cell receptor beta chains sequenced from a single sample in a study of blood T cell repertoires in COVID-19. Produced via immunoSEQ multiplex PCR; TCRdb's table is partial and in-frame only. Of approximately 15,000 clones listed, 83% are singletons. Input material: peripheral blood. The receptor set was obtained from a man aged 35 to 55 with active or convalescent COVID-19.

The chain is built from TRBV28 and TRBJ1-4; no clear D. In germline, CDR1 is MDHEN, CDR2 SYDVKM. The CDR3 runs to 14 residues. V lost 7 bases, J lost 6 bases, and 15 bases lay in between. CDR3: CASTPPGNHEKLFF. In DNA, the CDR3 is TGTGCCAGCACCCCCCCGGGGAATCATGAAAAACTGTTTTTT.

The CDR3 is CASSLGTSRQETQYF. Here the CDR3 DNA reads TGTGCCAGCAGCCTAGGGACTAGCAGACAAGAGACCCAGTACTTC. The chain employs TRBV11-3 and TRBJ2-5, with 9 bases fitting TRBD2. Germline V gene lookup returns CDR1 SGHNT and CDR2 YENEEA. The J segment lost 2 bases and the V segment lost 5 bases, leaving 6 bases of the junction unmatched. CDR3 length: 15 amino acids.

The chain combines TRBV2 with TRBJ2-1; 12 bases map to TRBD2. Trimming cost V 4 bases and J 8 bases; bases outside gene matches: 6. The CDR3 spans 15 residues. Per the germline V gene, CDR1 is SNHLY and CDR2 is FYNNEI. For the CDR3, the DNA is TGTGCCAGCAGTGTCCGACTAGCGGGAGTCCATGAGCAGTTCTTC. Amino acid sequence: CASSVRLAGVHEQFF.

The genes are TRBV7-8 and TRBJ1-1, with TRBD1 identical over 9 bases. Germline values: CDR1 SGHVS, CDR2 FQNEAQ. Unmatched junction bases numbered 4, after V lost 2 bases and J lost 9 bases. There are 13 residues in the CDR3. The CDR3 here is CASSLSGTGKAFF. The CDR3 DNA reads TGTGCCAGCAGCTTATCCGGGACAGGGAAAGCTTTCTTT.

This rearrangement joins TRBV30 to TRBJ1-4; 8 positions match TRBD1. This CDR3 has 15 residues. CDR1 GTSNPN and CDR2 SVGIG come from the germline V gene (reference sequence). Trimming at V came to 0 bases and at J to 15 bases, leaving 15 bases not matched to a gene. Here the CDR3 reads CAWSVPDRELKKVFF. The CDR3 DNA is TGTGCCTGGAGTGTCCCGGACAGGGAGCTGAAAAAGGTGTTTTTT. Together with reference TRBV30 and TRBJ1-4, the CDR3 gives the full variable domain: SQTIHQWPATLVQPVGSPLSLECTVEGTSNPNLYWYRQAAGRGLQLLFYSVGIGQISSEVPQNLSASRPQDRQFILSSKKLLLSDSGFYLCAWSVPDRELKKVFFGSGTQLSVL.

This clone was recorded once. This chain joins TRBV4-2 and TRBJ2-3, with 7 positions matching TRBD2. This CDR3 region has 15 residues. Looked up from germline, CDR1 is LGHNA and CDR2 is YNFKEQ. V was clipped by 2 bases and J by 0 bases; unmatched bases: 2. CDR3 sequence (DNA): TGTGCCAGCAGCCAAAGCGGGGAGAGCACAGATACGCAGTATTTT. Translated: CASSQSGESTDTQYF.

Only a few counts were recorded for this clone. The chain is built from TRBV10-1 and TRBJ2-1; 7 bases match TRBD2. J lost 4 bases, V lost 7 bases, and 13 bases had no gene match. In germline, CDR1 is WNHNN, CDR2 SYGVQD (reference sequence). This CDR3 region has 16 residues. The CDR3 spells CASTPRFLAEYNEQFF. The CDR3 DNA follows: TGCGCCAGCACCCCGAGATTCCTAGCGGAATACAATGAGCAGTTCTTC.

This chain connects TRBV11-3 to TRBJ1-2; D is ambiguous. The CDR3 has 14 residues. Germline V gene lookup returns CDR1 SGHNT and CDR2 YENEEA. With 5 bases removed from V and 6 bases from J, the gap between germline ends came to 16 bases. The CDR3: CASSPQVGGDGYTF. The CDR3 DNA follows: TGTGCCAGCAGCCCTCAAGTCGGAGGTGATGGCTACACCTTC.

This clone has just a few counts. The V gene is TRBV27, the J gene TRBJ1-2; D gene uncertain. V was pared by 3 bases and J by 2 bases, with 7 bases between. Germline V lookup: CDR1 MNHEY, CDR2 SMNVEV (reference sequence). CDR3 length: 13 amino acids. DNA for the CDR3: TGTGCCAGCAGTTTGAGCTTAAACTATGGCTACACCTTC. Translated, it gives CASSLSLNYGYTF.

The chain links TRBV9 to TRBJ2-5; TRBD2 agrees at 7 bases. Germline V gene lookup returns CDR1 SGDLS and CDR2 YYNGEE. Trimming took 4 bases from V and 5 from J; bases not matched to a gene: 11. The CDR3 extends over 15 amino acids. The CDR3 nucleotides are TGTGCCAGCAGCTCTTCCGGCGGGGGATTGGAGACCCAGTACTTC. It is translated as CASSSSGGGLETQYF. Complete variable domain (other parts from reference TRBV9 and TRBJ2-5): DSGVTQTPKHLITATGQRVTLRCSPRSGDLSVYWYQQSLDQGLQFLIQYYNGEERAKGNILERFSAQQFPDLHSELNLSSLELGDSALYFCASSSSGGGLETQYFGPGTRLLVL.

The V call is TRBV3-1 (or the pseudogene TRBV3-2), the J call TRBJ2-7; 8 positions match TRBD1. Looked up from germline, CDR1 is LGHDT and CDR2 is YNNKEL (reference sequence). The CDR3 consists of 15 residues. Trimming cost V 4 bases and J 2 bases; bases outside gene matches: 7. The CDR3 loop is CASSPGVQGAYEQYF. The CDR3 DNA reads TGTGCCAGCAGCCCCGGAGTACAGGGGGCCTACGAGCAGTACTTC.

The gene calls are TRBV6-2 or TRBV6-3 and TRBJ1-1, with D possibly TRBD1 on 5 matching bases. V was cut by 5 bases and J by 10 bases, with 20 bases left in between. Germline assignment: CDR1 MNHEY and CDR2 SVGEGT. The CDR3 runs to 14 residues. The CDR3 bases are TGTGCCAGCAGTCAAGACGACGTTATAACAGGAGCTTTCTTT. Protein: CASSQDDVITGAFF.

The chain has TRBV4-3 and TRBJ1-6; D may be TRBD1 (5 bases). Germline lookup yields CDR1 LGHNA and CDR2 YSLEER. CDR3 length: 16 amino acids. V lost 0 bases, J lost 7 bases, and 13 bases lay in between. The DNA of the CDR3 is TGCGCCAGCAGCCAAGATCTTGGGGGGGGGAATTCACCCCTCCACTTT. This gives the protein CASSQDLGGGNSPLHF.

This rearrangement joins TRBV6-6 to TRBJ1-2; TRBD1 might be the D (6 bases). The V end lost 11 bases, the J end lost 5 bases, and 15 bases lay between the germline ends. CDR1 is MNHNY, CDR2 SVGAGI, per germline (reference sequence). The CDR3 has 12 amino acids. CDR3 sequence reads: CAVRDIKYGYTF. As DNA, the CDR3 is TGTGCCGTCCGGGACATCAAGTATGGCTACACCTTC.

There are a few counts of this clone. CDR3 sequence: CASSLAQGTVYEQYF. Written as DNA, the CDR3 is TGTGCCAGCAGCTTAGCACAGGGGACTGTCTACGAGCAGTACTTC. The chain recombines TRBV7-2 with TRBJ2-7, with D possibly matching TRBD1 (7 bases). The CDR3 totals 15 residues. V dropped 0 bases and J dropped 3 bases, with 12 bases sitting between them. Germline V gene data show CDR1 as SGHTA and CDR2 as FQGNSA.

This chain uses TRBV2 with TRBJ2-2, with unresolved D. CDR1 SNHLY and CDR2 FYNNEI come from the germline V gene. The V gene lost 1 base and the J gene lost 6 bases, with 9 bases spanning the gap. There are 14 residues in the CDR3. In DNA form, the CDR3 reads TGTGCCAGCAGTGAAGAGTGGCTCTCCGGGGAGCTGTTTTTT. Translating gives CASSEEWLSGELFF.

The chain employs TRBV2 and TRBJ2-1; 11 bases line up with TRBD2. Unmatched junction bases numbered 2, after V lost 5 bases and J lost 8 bases. The CDR3 totals 13 residues. Germline assignment: CDR1 SNHLY and CDR2 FYNNEI. The chain's CDR3 is CASSRGLADEQFF. In DNA form, the CDR3 reads TGTGCCAGCAGTAGGGGACTAGCGGATGAGCAGTTCTTC.

This clone occurred a few times. The genes are TRBV9 and TRBJ2-7; a weak D match, TRBD2 (6 bases). The CDR3 extends over 14 amino acids. The V gene's germline CDR1 is SGDLS and CDR2 YYNGEE. The V gene lost 0 bases and the J gene lost 3 bases, with 10 bases spanning the gap. The DNA for the CDR3 is TGTGCCAGCAGCGTAGGGGGGGTATTCTACGAGCAGTACTTC. Its translation is CASSVGGVFYEQYF.

The chain has TRBV23-1 and TRBJ2-7; a possible D gene is TRBD1 (6 bases). TRBV23-1 is given ORF status, its function remaining uncertain. V was shortened by 0 bases and J by 7 bases, with 25 bases between the two germline ends. This CDR3 spans 18 amino acids. Here the CDR3 DNA reads TGCGCCAGCAGTCAATCTTCGAGACGCCAAGAGGGGGATGGGGAGCAGTACTTC. The encoded protein is CASSQSSRRQEGDGEQYF.

The V gene is TRBV27, the J gene TRBJ2-2; 15 bases align to TRBD2. Germline lookup yields CDR1 MNHEY and CDR2 SMNVEV (reference sequence). The CDR3 is 21 amino acids. V gave up 3 bases and J gave up 3 bases; unmatched junction bases: 14. The DNA for the CDR3 is TGTGCCAGCAGTTTCCTGGTTCGGACTAGCGGGGGGGCCATCGACACCGGGGAGCTGTTTTTT. Translating gives CASSFLVRTSGGAIDTGELFF.

The chain carries TRBV6-5 and TRBJ2-1; TRBD2 is a possible D gene (6 bases). The CDR3 spans 15 residues. Deletions cut 7 bases from V and 6 bases from J, with 19 bases between. The germline V gene has CDR1 MNHEY and CDR2 SVGAGI. This chain's CDR3 is CASTIGEAFGNEQFF. The CDR3 bases are TGTGCCAGCACGATTGGGGAGGCTTTCGGCAATGAGCAGTTCTTC.

The rearrangement joins TRBV9 to TRBJ2-1, with TRBD2 identical over 10 bases. The germline V gene has CDR1 SGDLS and CDR2 YYNGEE. This CDR3 is 15 amino acids long. The V segment lost 4 bases and the J segment 4 bases; nucleotides outside the gene matches: 5. CDR3 DNA sequence: TGTGCCAGCAGCACCGGGACTAGCGAATACAATGAGCAGTTCTTC. It is translated as CASSTGTSEYNEQFF.

The chain employs TRBV19 and TRBJ2-2; TRBD1 matches 10 bases. Trimming cost V 9 bases and J 4 bases; bases outside gene matches: 8. This CDR3 spans 15 amino acids. Germline assignment: CDR1 LNHDA and CDR2 SQIVND (reference sequence). In DNA, the CDR3 is TGTGCCAGCGACCAGGGACAGGGGAGCACCGGGGAGCTGTTTTTT. This sequence encodes CASDQGQGSTGELFF.

The chain couples TRBV2 to TRBJ2-1; 11 nucleotides align to TRBD2. Germline lookup yields CDR1 SNHLY and CDR2 FYNNEI. This CDR3 is 15 amino acids long. Trimming removed 6 bases from V and 5 bases from J; junction bases left unmatched: 6. The CDR3 here is CASRTGLAVNNEQFF. DNA of the CDR3: TGTGCCAGCAGGACGGGACTAGCGGTAAACAATGAGCAGTTCTTC.

This clone has only a few counts. This rearrangement joins TRBV28 to TRBJ1-5; D not certain. V was shortened by 7 bases and J by 4 bases, with 17 bases between the two germline ends. This CDR3 spans 15 amino acids. The germline CDR1 and CDR2 sequences are MDHEN and SYDVKM. The CDR3, as DNA: TGTGCCAGCAACTCACCCAAGGTAGCAAATCAGCCCCAGCATTTT. Translating it yields CASNSPKVANQPQHF.

The chain joins TRBV11-3 to TRBJ1-3; weak D call: TRBD1 (5 bases). The CDR3 spans 14 residues. Trimming cost V 4 bases and J 2 bases, with 9 bases left between them. Germline CDR1 and CDR2: SGHNT and YENEEA. Written as DNA, the CDR3 is TGTGCCAGCAGCTCCTACAGGACTGGAAACACCATATATTTT. Protein sequence: CASSSYRTGNTIYF.

This clone was observed a few times. The V call is TRBV7-2, the J call TRBJ2-5; 8 nucleotides match TRBD1. Germline CDR1 SGHTA, CDR2 FQGNSA. CDR3 length: 14 residues. J lost 2 bases, V lost 4 bases, and 3 bases had no gene match. The CDR3 reads CASSSGTGQETQYF. The CDR3 DNA sequence: TGTGCCAGCAGCTCCGGGACAGGACAAGAGACCCAGTACTTC.